The present TCR beta chain was sequenced within a study of CD8+CD57+ T cells in acquired aplastic anemia. At the level of the study: Among healthy donors, CD4+ cells averaged about 11 million reads.

The length of the CDR3 is 15 residues. V shed 6 bases, J shed 1 base, and the junction held 8 bases outside the gene matches. Profiling of TCR beta VDJ combinations and CDR3 sequences used genomic DNA as template. TCRdb ran MiXCR on the reads and lists one entry per CDR3 protein. The sample holds fewer than 200,000 distinct CDR3 sequences, about 48% seen once. This clonotype appeared a single time. The chain carries TRBV12-3 or TRBV12-4 and TRBJ2-7; TRBD2 matches 8 bases. The specimen was sorted CD4+, CD8+, or CD8+CD57+ T cells (not recorded which) from PBMCs. The sequence was collected from a human donor in good health. The CDR3 reads CASSLLAGRSYEQYF. CDR3 nucleotides: TGTGCCAGCAGCCTCCTAGCGGGTCGGTCCTACGAGCAGTACTTC.